One and the same sample provided the 15 T cell receptor beta chains below, sequenced in a study of beta chain features in type 1 diabetes. The antigens of these receptors remain unknown. Study-wide points: TCRB CDR3s were moderately but significantly shorter in Type 1 diabetes patients in all four CD4+ subsets.

Investigators reverse transcribed all isolated RNA, so they sequenced expressed TCRB transcripts. The data were produced by immunoSEQ multiplex PCR, yet TCRdb's version contains in-frame clones alone and is incomplete. This table holds a few hundred thousand clones, approximately 13% found once. What was sequenced was naive CD4+ T cells from blood. Source of these receptors: a woman aged 18-29 years with type 1 diabetes.

This clone has only a few counts. The genes are TRBV9 and TRBJ2-2, with 7 bases aligning to TRBD2. V lost 6 bases and J lost 4; bases outside the gene matches: 15. The CDR3 covers 17 residues. In germline, CDR1 is SGDLS, CDR2 YYNGEE. For the CDR3, the DNA is TGTGCCAGCAAGGCCTCCGGGACTATGAGTACCACCGGGGAGCTGTTTTTT. Translation gives CASKASGTMSTTGELFF.

The chain uses TRBV2 and TRBJ2-7, with a weak D call TRBD1 (5 bases). Trimming stripped 6 bases from V and 2 bases from J, with 8 bases between. The germline V gene has CDR1 SNHLY and CDR2 FYNNEI. The CDR3 totals 12 residues. CDR3: CASRTDTYEQYF. CDR3 bases: TGTGCCAGCAGGACAGATACCTACGAGCAGTACTTC.

This clone occurred a few times. This CDR3 is also generated by other DNA sequences in the sample. CDR3 nucleotide sequence: TGTGCCAGCAGTTTGGGACAGTTGAACACTGAAGCTTTCTTT. As protein: CASSLGQLNTEAFF. The chain has TRBV28 and TRBJ1-1, with 7 bases that match TRBD1. Germline V lookup: CDR1 MDHEN, CDR2 SYDVKM. The CDR3 loop spans 14 amino acids. Unmatched junction bases numbered 1, after V lost 3 bases and J lost 0 bases.

A few counts support this clone. The chain is built from TRBV10-3 and TRBJ2-3; 11 bases match TRBD2. The ends lost 3 bases at V and 6 bases at J; junction bases unmatched: 5. There are 15 residues in the CDR3. The germline V gene encodes CDR1 ENHRY and CDR2 SYGVKD. CDR3 bases: TGTGCCATCAGTGATAGCGGGAGGGCCACCGATACGCAGTATTTT. Residues: CAISDSGRATDTQYF.

The chain carries TRBV28 and TRBJ2-1; 8 bases fit TRBD2. The CDR3 consists of 12 residues. CDR1 and CDR2 from the germline V gene are MDHEN and SYDVKM. The trim removed 10 bases at V and 6 bases at J, leaving 5 bases unmatched. The CDR3 region is CAITGGPNEQFF. In DNA, the CDR3 is TGTGCCATAACGGGAGGGCCCAATGAGCAGTTCTTC.

A few counts support this clone. V gene TRBV11-3 combines with J gene TRBJ2-2; D ambiguous. V dropped 1 base and J dropped 1 base, with 4 bases sitting between them. The CDR3 loop spans 14 amino acids. The germline CDR1 and CDR2 sequences are SGHNT and YENEEA. CDR3 in DNA: TGTGCCAGCAGCTTAGTCGTGAACACCGGGGAGCTGTTTTTT. Translated: CASSLVVNTGELFF.

This chain connects TRBV7-9 to TRBJ2-1; 10 bases align to TRBD1. CDR1 is SEHNR, CDR2 FQNEAQ, per germline (reference sequence). The CDR3 is 15 amino acids. The V segment lost 7 bases and the J segment 8 bases; nucleotides outside the gene matches: 11. The CDR3 DNA reads TGTGCCAGCACCCGGGGGGGACAGGGGCGAGATGAGCAGTTCTTC. It is translated as CASTRGGQGRDEQFF.

In its sample, this clone was seen a few times. The chain is built from TRBV18 and TRBJ2-5, with TRBD1 matching 7 bases. This CDR3 spans 14 amino acids. Trimming took 4 bases from V and 1 from J; bases not matched to a gene: 3. Germline-derived CDR1 and CDR2 are KGHSH and LQKENI. CDR3 nucleotides: TGTGCCAGCTCACTGGGACAGCTCCAAGAGACCCAGTACTTC. Translating gives CASSLGQLQETQYF.

This clone was seen a few times. This sequence joins TRBV9 and TRBJ2-1, with 7 bases lining up with TRBD2. This CDR3 spans 15 amino acids. The germline V gene has CDR1 SGDLS and CDR2 YYNGEE. V lost 5 bases and J lost 0; bases outside the gene matches: 5. The chain's CDR3 is CASRRGLSSYNEQFF. The CDR3 DNA is TGTGCCAGCAGACGGGGACTAAGCTCCTACAATGAGCAGTTCTTC. The entire variable domain, with the rest obtained from reference TRBV9 and TRBJ2-1, is as follows: DSGVTQTPKHLITATGQRVTLRCSPRSGDLSVYWYQQSLDQGLQFLIQYYNGEERAKGNILERFSAQQFPDLHSELNLSSLELGDSALYFCASRRGLSSYNEQFFGPGTRLTVL.

This clone was seen only a few times. The chain joins TRBV7-9 to TRBJ1-1, with TRBD1 identical over 7 bases. CDR1 is SEHNR, CDR2 FQNEAQ, per germline (reference sequence). Losses at the gene ends were 4 bases for V and 1 base for J; bases not matched to a gene: 3. The CDR3 has 14 residues. CDR3 sequence reads: CASSSGQANTEAFF. CDR3 coding DNA: TGTGCCAGCAGCTCAGGACAGGCGAACACTGAAGCTTTCTTT.

The genes are TRBV7-8 and TRBJ2-5, with 7 bases matching TRBD1. V lost 5 bases to trimming and J lost 0 bases; unmatched junction nucleotides: 6. The V gene's germline CDR1 is SGHVS and CDR2 FQNEAQ. The CDR3 contains 15 residues. The CDR3 nucleotides read TGTGCCAGCAGCATCGGGACAGCCCACCAAGAGACCCAGTACTTC. Translating gives CASSIGTAHQETQYF.

The chain uses TRBV7-2 and TRBJ1-1, with no clear D. Germline values: CDR1 SGHTA, CDR2 FQGNSA. Trimming took 2 bases from V and 8 from J, leaving 6 bases between them. The CDR3 sequence is 11 residues long. CDR3 in amino acids: CASSLRSEAFF. The CDR3 DNA sequence: TGTGCCAGCAGCTTAAGGAGCGAAGCTTTCTTT.

The CDR3 coding sequence is TGTGCCTGGACTCCCTGGCGGAGCACAGATACGCAGTATTTT. Translated: CAWTPWRSTDTQYF. The chain links TRBV30 to TRBJ2-3; D not certain. Trimming removed 4 bases from V and 0 bases from J, with 11 bases in between. The CDR3 is 14 amino acids. CDR1 GTSNPN and CDR2 SVGIG come from the germline V gene (reference sequence).

J is TRBJ2-1 and V is TRBV14, with TRBD2 identical over 10 bases. The junction had 5 bases not matched to a gene; V was cut back by 1 base and J by 2 bases. The CDR3 spans 17 residues. Germline CDR1 and CDR2: SGHDN and FVKESK. CDR3 coding DNA: TGTGCCAGCAGCCAAGGAGGTAGCGGGAGGCCCTACAATGAGCAGTTCTTC. Its protein is CASSQGGSGRPYNEQFF. Filled out from reference TRBV14 and TRBJ2-1, the complete variable domain reads EAGVTQFPSHSVIEKGQTVTLRCDPISGHDNLYWYRRVMGKEIKFLLHFVKESKQDESGMPNNRFLAERTGGTYSTLKVQPAELEDSGVYFCASSQGGSGRPYNEQFFGPGTRLTVL.

The CDR3 DNA reads as TGTGCCAGTAGTGAAGACAGCTATGGCTACACCTTC. Translation gives CASSEDSYGYTF. This chain uses TRBV19 with TRBJ1-2, with D possibly being TRBD1 (5 bases). Trimming took 5 bases from V and 4 from J, leaving 8 bases between them. Germline V CDR1 and CDR2: LNHDA, SQIVND (reference sequence). The CDR3 runs 12 residues.